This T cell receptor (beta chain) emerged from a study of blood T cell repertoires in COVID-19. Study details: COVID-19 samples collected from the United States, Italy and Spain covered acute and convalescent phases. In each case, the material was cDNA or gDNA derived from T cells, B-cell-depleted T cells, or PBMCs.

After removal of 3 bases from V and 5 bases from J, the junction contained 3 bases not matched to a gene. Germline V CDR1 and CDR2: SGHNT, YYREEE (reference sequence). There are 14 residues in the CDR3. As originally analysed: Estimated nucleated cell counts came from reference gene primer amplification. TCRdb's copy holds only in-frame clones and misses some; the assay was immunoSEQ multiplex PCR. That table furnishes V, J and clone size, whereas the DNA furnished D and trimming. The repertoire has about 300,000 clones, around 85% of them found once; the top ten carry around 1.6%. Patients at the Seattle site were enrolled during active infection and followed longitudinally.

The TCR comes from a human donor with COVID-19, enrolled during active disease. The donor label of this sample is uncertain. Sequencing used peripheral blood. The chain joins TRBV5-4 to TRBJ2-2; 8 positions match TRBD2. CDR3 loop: CASSSGGWTGELFF. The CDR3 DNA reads TGTGCCAGCAGCTCGGGAGGGTGGACCGGGGAGCTGTTTTTT.